These T cell receptor beta chains were read from a single sample in a study of cytomegalovirus exposure and HLA in healthy donors. Libraries were prepared by immunoSEQ multiplex PCR; TCRdb keeps only in-frame clonotypes and omits some of them. The sample lists roughly 65,000 clones; around 62% were seen once. Sample: PBMCs. The receptors derive from a man between 35 and 55 years old in good health and CMV-seropositive. Both conserved end residues are part of each CDR3. A D gene is named only where the DNA matches it firmly. Only part of the rows carry a size: once, few, many, or a class if the clone is expanded.

D: .
J: TRBJ2-2
size: .
V: TRBV2
CDR3: CASSDFRTGELFF
DNA: TGTGCCAGCAGTGACTTCAGGACCGGGGAGCTGTTTTTT

D: .
J: TRBJ1-5
size: .
V: TRBV27
CDR3: CASSLSIAGDQPQHF
DNA: TGTGCCAGCAGTTTATCGATTGCAGGGGATCAGCCCCAGCATTTT

D: TRBD1
J: TRBJ2-5
size: .
V: TRBV9
CDR3: CASSADTGTGAVRQYF
DNA: TGTGCCAGCAGCGCAGACACCGGGACAGGGGCCGTTCGGCAGTACTTC

D: TRBD1
J: TRBJ2-1
size: .
V: TRBV11-1
CDR3: CASSEGQVDEQFF
DNA: TGTGCCAGCAGCGAGGGACAGGTCGATGAGCAGTTCTTC

D: .
J: TRBJ2-7
size: .
V: TRBV11-2
CDR3: CASSLDVEYEQYF
DNA: TGTGCCAGCAGCTTAGATGTTGAGTACGAGCAGTACTTC

D: .
J: TRBJ1-2
size: .
V: TRBV5-1
CDR3: CASSGGGEIGGYTF
DNA: TGCGCCAGCAGCGGAGGAGGGGAAATTGGAGGCTACACCTTC

D: TRBD1
J: TRBJ1-4
size: few
V: TRBV30
CDR3: CAWSTGVKEKLFF
DNA: TGTGCCTGGAGTACAGGGGTGAAGGAAAAACTGTTTTTT

D: TRBD1
J: TRBJ1-2
size: .
V: TRBV10-3
CDR3: CAIRTGGFSGYTF
DNA: TGTGCCATCAGGACAGGGGGTTTCTCCGGCTACACCTTC

D: TRBD1
J: TRBJ2-3
size: .
V: TRBV19
CDR3: CASSAPGTGRDTQYF
DNA: TGTGCCAGTAGCGCCCCCGGGACAGGGCGAGATACGCAGTATTTT

D: TRBD2
J: TRBJ2-1
size: .
V: TRBV7-3
CDR3: CASSLNAGGTYNEQFF
DNA: TGTGCCAGCAGCTTAAATGCGGGGGGGACTTACAATGAGCAGTTCTTC

D: TRBD2
J: TRBJ2-5
size: .
V: TRBV5-8
CDR3: CASSWVLAGGSSGETQYF
DNA: TGTGCCAGCAGCTGGGTACTAGCGGGGGGTTCCTCGGGTGAGACCCAGTACTTC

D: .
J: TRBJ1-5
size: .
V: TRBV5-4
CDR3: CASSLGGGQPQHF
DNA: TGTGCCAGCAGCTTAGGGGGGGGCCAGCCCCAGCATTTT

D: .
J: TRBJ2-6
size: once
V: TRBV4-3
CDR3: CASSQDAGSYDSGANVLTF
DNA: TGCGCCAGCAGCCAAGATGCAGGGTCGTATGACTCTGGGGCCAACGTCCTGACTTTC

D: .
J: TRBJ1-2
size: .
V: TRBV30
CDR3: CAWTTGQGIKGYTF
DNA: TGTGCCTGGACTACTGGGCAGGGGATTAAGGGCTACACCTTC

D: .
J: TRBJ1-5
size: few
V: TRBV18
CDR3: CASSPPGRSSNQPQHF
DNA: TGTGCCAGCTCACCACCGGGGAGATCTAGCAATCAGCCCCAGCATTTT

D: TRBD2
J: TRBJ2-5
size: once
V: TRBV10-3
CDR3: CAISESSGLGTQYF
DNA: TGTGCCATCAGTGAGTCTAGCGGGCTAGGGACCCAGTACTTC

D: .
J: TRBJ2-2
size: .
V: TRBV21-1
CDR3: CASSKAIAGGPGAGELFF
DNA: TGTGCCAGCAGCAAAGCAATAGCGGGGGGGCCAGGGGCCGGGGAGCTGTTTTTT

D: .
J: TRBJ2-5
size: .
V: TRBV2
CDR3: CASSRGETQYF
DNA: TGTGCCAGCAGCCGAGGGGAGACCCAGTACTTC

D: .
J: TRBJ1-2
size: .
V: TRBV5-4
CDR3: CASSLSSGLVGYTF
DNA: TGTGCCAGCAGCTTGAGCTCAGGGCTCGTTGGCTACACCTTC

D: .
J: TRBJ1-5
size: .
V: TRBV19
CDR3: CATSGVKNQPQHF
DNA: TGTGCCACGTCGGGAGTTAAAAATCAGCCCCAGCATTTT

D: TRBD2
J: TRBJ2-1
size: .
V: TRBV4-1
CDR3: CASSPRGGDNEQFF
DNA: TGCGCCAGCAGCCCCCGGGGGGGGGACAATGAGCAGTTCTTC

D: TRBD1
J: TRBJ1-5
size: .
V: TRBV19
CDR3: CASSTQGDQPQHF
DNA: TGTGCCAGTAGTACACAGGGGGACCAGCCCCAGCATTTT

D: .
J: TRBJ1-6
size: .
V: TRBV30
CDR3: CAWNRLNSPLHF
DNA: TGTGCCTGGAACAGACTAAATTCACCCCTCCACTTT

D: TRBD1
J: TRBJ2-1
size: once
V: TRBV6-1
CDR3: CASREGQGSYNEQFF
DNA: TGTGCCAGCAGAGAGGGACAGGGGAGCTACAATGAGCAGTTCTTC

D: .
J: TRBJ2-7
size: .
V: TRBV21-1
CDR3: CASSKSGPALVYEQYF
DNA: TGTGCCAGCAGCAAAAGCGGCCCAGCCCTTGTATACGAGCAGTACTTC

D: .
J: TRBJ2-3
size: .
V: TRBV19
CDR3: CASSIDLAGQPDTQYF
DNA: TGTGCCAGTAGTATAGATCTTGCTGGACAGCCAGATACGCAGTATTTT

D: TRBD1
J: TRBJ2-4
size: .
V: TRBV5-6
CDR3: CASSPTGGGKNIQYF
DNA: TGTGCCAGCAGCCCGACAGGGGGTGGCAAAAACATTCAGTACTTC

D: .
J: TRBJ2-1
size: once
V: TRBV30
CDR3: CAWSVGLSYRNEQFF
DNA: TGTGCCTGGAGTGTGGGGCTATCATATCGAAATGAGCAGTTCTTC

D: TRBD2
J: TRBJ2-3
size: .
V: TRBV13
CDR3: CASSREVGRTDTQYF
DNA: TGTGCCAGCAGTCGGGAGGTGGGGCGCACAGATACGCAGTATTTT

D: .
J: TRBJ1-6
size: .
V: TRBV11-2
CDR3: CASSLEGASSPLHF
DNA: TGTGCCAGCAGCTTAGAGGGGGCCAGTTCACCCCTCCACTTT

D: .
J: TRBJ1-5
size: .
V: TRBV5-1
CDR3: CASSLQVNQPQHF
DNA: TGCGCCAGCAGCTTACAGGTGAATCAGCCCCAGCATTTT

D: .
J: TRBJ2-3
size: .
V: TRBV7-6
CDR3: CASSLGSAGRTDTQYF
DNA: TGTGCCAGCAGCTTAGGATCGGCGGGCCGCACAGATACGCAGTATTTT

D: .
J: TRBJ1-1
size: .
V: TRBV19
CDR3: CASSKTTSAAGNTEAFF
DNA: TGTGCCAGTAGTAAAACCACGTCGGCCGCGGGGAACACTGAAGCTTTCTTT

D: .
J: TRBJ2-5
size: .
V: TRBV6-6
CDR3: CASSQQGEETQYF
DNA: TGTGCCAGCAGTCAACAGGGTGAAGAGACCCAGTACTTC

D: TRBD1
J: TRBJ1-1
size: .
V: TRBV7-2
CDR3: CASSPKTGGNTEAFF
DNA: TGTGCCAGCAGCCCAAAGACAGGGGGGAACACTGAAGCTTTCTTT

D: .
J: TRBJ1-5
size: many
V: TRBV19
CDR3: CASMDSSNQPQHF
DNA: TGTGCCAGTATGGACAGTTCTAATCAGCCCCAGCATTTT

D: TRBD1
J: TRBJ2-3
size: .
V: TRBV10-3
CDR3: CAISNTGGLGTDTQYF
DNA: TGTGCCATCAGCAACACAGGGGGCCTGGGCACAGATACGCAGTATTTT

D: .
J: TRBJ1-1
size: .
V: TRBV7-4
CDR3: CASRQRGSTEAFF
DNA: TGTGCCAGCAGGCAGAGGGGGTCCACTGAAGCTTTCTTT

D: .
J: TRBJ1-5
size: .
V: TRBV6-1
CDR3: CASNPRRDSNQPQHF
DNA: TGTGCCAGCAACCCTCGCAGGGATAGCAATCAGCCCCAGCATTTT

D: .
J: TRBJ1-3
size: .
V: TRBV29-1
CDR3: CSVQTPSGNTIYF
DNA: TGCAGCGTCCAGACACCCTCTGGAAACACCATATATTTT

D: .
J: TRBJ2-7
size: .
V: TRBV11-3
CDR3: CASSLRDISYEQYF
DNA: TGTGCCAGCAGCCTCAGGGACATCTCCTACGAGCAGTACTTC

D: .
J: TRBJ2-6
size: .
V: TRBV2
CDR3: CASSEGPRAGANVLTF
DNA: TGTGCCAGCAGTGAAGGGCCCCGGGCTGGGGCCAACGTCCTGACTTTC

D: .
J: TRBJ1-4
size: .
V: TRBV27
CDR3: CASSEGYVATNEKLFF
DNA: TGTGCCAGCAGTGAGGGTTATGTCGCAACTAATGAAAAACTGTTTTTT

D: TRBD1
J: TRBJ1-2
size: .
V: TRBV28
CDR3: CASQGARGYTF
DNA: TGTGCCAGCCAGGGGGCGCGGGGCTACACCTTC

D: TRBD1
J: TRBJ2-2
size: .
V: TRBV7-6
CDR3: CATSGQGRHTGELFF
DNA: TGTGCCACCTCAGGACAGGGAAGGCACACCGGGGAGCTGTTTTTT

D: TRBD2
J: TRBJ2-3
size: .
V: TRBV11-2
CDR3: CASSLEGLAEWGTDTQYF
DNA: TGTGCCAGCAGCTTGGAAGGACTAGCGGAGTGGGGGACAGATACGCAGTATTTT

D: TRBD1
J: TRBJ2-2
size: many
V: TRBV25-1
CDR3: CASSDGQGAYSAGELFF
DNA: TGTGCCAGCAGTGATGGGCAGGGGGCGTACAGCGCCGGGGAGCTGTTTTTT

D: TRBD1
J: TRBJ1-5
size: few
V: TRBV7-2
CDR3: CASSQTDRGNQPQHF
DNA: TGTGCCAGCAGCCAGACCGACAGGGGAAATCAGCCCCAGCATTTT

D: TRBD1
J: TRBJ2-5
size: few
V: TRBV7-9
CDR3: CASSHTRTGQETQYF
DNA: TGTGCCAGCAGCCACACCCGGACAGGCCAAGAGACCCAGTACTTC

D: .
J: TRBJ2-2
size: .
V: TRBV6-5
CDR3: CASTRDWNTGELFF
DNA: TGTGCCAGCACCCGGGACTGGAACACCGGGGAGCTGTTTTTT